The rows below give T cell receptor beta chains drawn from one sample of a study of blood T cells in healthy people across ages. Each CDR3 protein is one row after TCRdb ran MiXCR on the 5' RACE reads. The sample records 890,000 or so distinct CDR3 sequences, 62% being singletons. Sample: blood. These receptors all come from a man younger than 45 in good health. The CDR3 runs from the conserved cysteine through the conserved F or W. Each record gives: clone size, J gene, V gene, D gene, CDR3 protein, CDR3 DNA. The D gene is left open where the match is weak. Size is stated for part of the rows, as once, few or many counts, or as a class when the clone is expanded.

clone_size: once
j_call: TRBJ2-5
v_call: TRBV18
d_call: TRBD1
cdr3_aa: CASSSQGTGRETQYF
cdr3_nt: TGTGCCAGCTCATCACAGGGGACGGGGCGAGAGACCCAGTACTTC

clone_size: NA
j_call: TRBJ2-7
v_call: TRBV20-1
d_call: TRBD2
cdr3_aa: CSARDVTSGYYEQYF
cdr3_nt: TGCAGTGCTAGAGATGTGACTAGCGGGTACTACGAGCAGTACTTC

clone_size: NA
j_call: TRBJ2-1
v_call: TRBV5-1
d_call: NA
cdr3_aa: CASSQGVGGAYNEQFF
cdr3_nt: TGCGCCAGCAGCCAAGGTGTGGGGGGTGCCTACAATGAGCAGTTCTTC

clone_size: NA
j_call: TRBJ1-4
v_call: TRBV14
d_call: NA
cdr3_aa: CASSRPGGLEKLFF
cdr3_nt: TGTGCCAGCAGCCGACCGGGAGGGCTTGAAAAACTGTTTTTT

clone_size: NA
j_call: TRBJ2-5
v_call: TRBV29-1
d_call: NA
cdr3_aa: CSVERIYQETQYF
cdr3_nt: TGCAGCGTTGAACGAATCTACCAAGAGACCCAGTACTTC

clone_size: NA
j_call: TRBJ2-3
v_call: TRBV12-3/TRBV12-4
d_call: NA
cdr3_aa: CASSLRVGLDTQYF
cdr3_nt: TGTGCCAGCTCTTTAAGGGTTGGGTTAGATACGCAGTATTTT

clone_size: NA
j_call: TRBJ2-7
v_call: TRBV16
d_call: TRBD1
cdr3_aa: CASSHQGALYEQYF
cdr3_nt: TGTGCCAGCAGCCATCAGGGGGCCCTGTACGAGCAGTACTTC

clone_size: once
j_call: TRBJ2-3
v_call: TRBV5-1
d_call: NA
cdr3_aa: CASSLMPRGDTQYF
cdr3_nt: TGCGCCAGCAGCTTAATGCCGAGGGGCGATACGCAGTATTTT

clone_size: NA
j_call: TRBJ2-5
v_call: TRBV6-2/TRBV6-3
d_call: TRBD1
cdr3_aa: CASSYGDREYNEQYF
cdr3_nt: TGTGCCAGCAGTTACGGGGACAGGGAATACAATGAGCAGTACTTC

clone_size: few
j_call: TRBJ2-3
v_call: TRBV29-1
d_call: NA
cdr3_aa: CSVPKGGEYTQYF
cdr3_nt: TGCAGCGTTCCGAAGGGCGGGGAATATACGCAGTATTTT

clone_size: NA
j_call: TRBJ2-3
v_call: TRBV6-6
d_call: TRBD2
cdr3_aa: CASSKLGEGGDTQYF
cdr3_nt: TGTGCCAGCAGTAAACTAGGGGAGGGAGGGGATACGCAGTATTTT

clone_size: once
j_call: TRBJ2-7
v_call: TRBV7-2
d_call: NA
cdr3_aa: CASSVVRDGGYEQYF
cdr3_nt: TGTGCCAGCAGCGTAGTCCGGGACGGCGGCTACGAGCAGTACTTC

clone_size: NA
j_call: TRBJ2-7
v_call: TRBV6-5
d_call: TRBD1
cdr3_aa: CASSSPGQGGTYEQYF
cdr3_nt: TGTGCCAGCAGTTCTCCGGGACAGGGAGGAACCTACGAGCAGTACTTC

clone_size: few
j_call: TRBJ2-5
v_call: TRBV11-1
d_call: NA
cdr3_aa: CASSWNPLGRETQYF
cdr3_nt: TGTGCCAGCAGCTGGAACCCCCTAGGGCGAGAGACCCAGTACTTC

clone_size: NA
j_call: TRBJ1-1
v_call: TRBV5-1
d_call: NA
cdr3_aa: CASSQGLSATEAFF
cdr3_nt: TGCGCCAGCAGCCAGGGATTGTCGGCCACTGAAGCTTTCTTT

clone_size: few
j_call: TRBJ2-5
v_call: TRBV11-2
d_call: NA
cdr3_aa: CASSLEVRGHQYF
cdr3_nt: TGTGCCAGCAGCTTAGAGGTACGGGGCCACCAGTACTTC